This passage covers 6 T cell receptor beta chains from one sample sequenced in a study of T cell responses to AZD1222 COVID-19 vaccine. The repertoire was sequenced with immunoSEQ multiplex PCR; TCRdb's copy has only in-frame clones and lacks some. The profile covers approximately 190,000 clones, with roughly 93% appearing a single time and roughly 0.98% taken by the ten largest. The material was peripheral blood, obtained on day 0 of AZD1222 vaccination. The source is an adult in good health.

Points on this clone: At one of its ends the junction is not consistent with the germline gene, which may arise from a read error. The chain couples TRBV19 to TRBJ1-1, with D maybe TRBD1 (5 bases). The CDR3 is 15 residues long. From germline, CDR1 is LNHDA and CDR2 SQIVND (reference sequence). The CDR3 region is CASRIGAPRDTEAFF. CDR3 coding DNA: TGTGCCAGTAGGATAGGGGCGCCTCGGGACACTGAAGCTTTCTTT.

This chain connects TRBV24-1 to TRBJ2-3, with D perhaps matching TRBD1 (6 bases). Germline V lookup: CDR1 KGHDR, CDR2 SFDVKD. The CDR3 spans 15 residues. With 6 bases removed from V and 2 bases from J, the gap between germline ends came to 14 bases. The CDR3 DNA follows: TGTGCCACCAGTTACAGGGTAAAATACACAGATACGCAGTATTTT. Translation gives CATSYRVKYTDTQYF.

This clone showed up just once. The V call is TRBV11-1, the J call TRBJ2-5, with D possibly being TRBD2 (6 bases). CDR3 length: 13 amino acids. V was shortened by 5 bases and J by 3 bases, with 10 bases between the two germline ends. Germline V gene lookup returns CDR1 SGHAT and CDR2 FQDESV (reference sequence). The chain's CDR3 is CASSPPSEETQYF. As DNA, the CDR3 is TGTGCCAGCAGCCCTCCTAGCGAAGAGACCCAGTACTTC.

CDR3 sequence reads: CASSPLDRENNEQFF. In nucleotides, the CDR3 is TGTGCCAGCAGTCCATTGGACAGAGAGAACAATGAGCAGTTCTTC. The rearrangement links TRBV28 to TRBJ2-1, with a weak D call TRBD1 (6 bases). V lost 5 bases to trimming and J lost 5 bases, with 16 bases between them. Germline V CDR1 and CDR2: MDHEN, SYDVKM. The length of the CDR3 is 15 residues.

The rearrangement uses TRBV27 and TRBJ1-6, with D possibly TRBD1 on 5 matching bases. The CDR3 loop spans 16 amino acids. Trimming left V 5 bases short and J 8 bases short, with 19 bases between. The germline V gene encodes CDR1 MNHEY and CDR2 SMNVEV (reference sequence). As DNA, the CDR3 is TGTGCCAGCAGTCCCCGGGCCCTGCAAGGGGATTCACCCCTCCACTTT. Residues: CASSPRALQGDSPLHF.

This clone was detected once. The rearrangement joins TRBV18 to TRBJ1-5; TRBD1 matches at 7 bases. V gave up 3 bases and J gave up 7 bases; unmatched junction bases: 9. The germline CDR1 and CDR2 sequences are KGHSH and LQKENI. The CDR3 is 15 amino acids. The CDR3, as DNA: TGTGCCAGCTCACCGCTTCCGGGACAGAGACAGCCCCAGCATTTT. It specifies CASSPLPGQRQPQHF.